This TCR beta chain was obtained from a study of CXCR3-negative and CXCR3-positive naive CD8 T cells. Comment on this clonotype: Its antigen is undetermined.

The authors prepared UMI-labeled TRB cDNA libraries by 5' RACE. TCRdb derives one entry per CDR3 protein from the 5' RACE reads, leaving out DNA. The sample's table shows approximately 130,000 distinct CDR3 sequences. General study points: Against CXCR3-negative naive cells, CXCR3-positive naive cells showed more hydrophobic TRB CDR3s. The majority of assays used fresh PBMCs, and CXCR3 expression partially decreased after cryopreservation. CD5 surface expression was similar among naive subsets, and TCR strength was estimated by inference from TRB CDR3 properties.

The CDR3 covers 15 residues. Germline V lookup: CDR1 LNHDA, CDR2 SQIVND (reference sequence). This clonotype originated in a human donor in good health. Some clones in this sample may be carry-over from other donors' samples. The specimen sequenced was naive CXCR3+ CD8+ T cells from blood. The subset is: CD45RO-CCR7+CD27+CD95- naive CD8+ T cells expressing CXCR3 (TNR3+). The chain uses TRBV19 and TRBJ2-7; there is no DNA to check the TCRdb D call of TRBD2. CDR3 protein: CASSTTSMATYEQYF.